The 26 T cell receptor beta chains below all came from one sample that was sequenced in a study of cytomegalovirus exposure and HLA in healthy donors (dated 2017 in TCRdb). Receptor libraries were prepared by the immunoSEQ multiplex PCR assay. The source is immuneACCESS, and TCRdb retained only in-frame sequences with V and J called. Part of the clones is not carried over; for the studies checked, unresolved V genes explain less than half of this, and the remainder is unexplained. The sample contains around 91,000 clones, approximately 94% of them found a single time. Approximately 1% of the sample rests with the top ten. The material sequenced was PBMCs. The receptors were gathered from a woman aged 25 to 39 in good health and CMV-seropositive.

The chain links TRBV12-5 to TRBJ2-1; a possible D gene is TRBD2 (5 bases). CDR1 and CDR2 from the germline V gene are LGHNT and FRNRAP. CDR3 length: 16 amino acids. Trimming left V 4 bases short and J 3 bases short, with 16 bases between. CDR3 bases: TGTGCTAGTGGTTATAGCGCCACCACAGTCTACAATGAGCAGTTCTTC. It codes for CASGYSATTVYNEQFF.

V is TRBV7-9 and J is TRBJ1-1; D is perhaps TRBD1 (6 bases). From germline, CDR1 is SEHNR and CDR2 FQNEAQ (reference sequence). This CDR3 has 17 residues. V was shortened by 5 bases and J by 3 bases, with 22 bases between the two germline ends. For the CDR3, the DNA is TGTGCCAGCAGCCTCCACCCGGGGGGGGCCGGGCACACTGAAGCTTTCTTT. Translating gives CASSLHPGGAGHTEAFF.

The chain links TRBV14 to TRBJ2-7, with TRBD2 matching 8 bases. Trimming at V came to 3 bases and at J to 2 bases, leaving 6 bases not matched to a gene. Looked up from germline, CDR1 is SGHDN and CDR2 is FVKESK. There are 15 residues in the CDR3. CDR3 region: CASSHGRGGTYEQYF. Here the CDR3 DNA reads TGTGCCAGCAGCCACGGACGGGGGGGGACCTACGAGCAGTACTTC.

This clone showed up just a few times. The chain has TRBV7-3 and TRBJ2-1; tentatively, D is TRBD1 (5 bases). Germline-derived CDR1 and CDR2 are SGHTA and FQGTGA. CDR3 size: 14 residues. Trimming stripped 5 bases from V and 6 bases from J, with 14 bases between. CDR3 DNA sequence: TGTGCCAGCAGCCTAAGCAGGGCTAGCAATGAGCAGTTCTTC. Translation: CASSLSRASNEQFF.

The rearrangement links TRBV5-1 to TRBJ1-1; D is perhaps TRBD1 (6 bases). Germline-derived CDR1 and CDR2 are SGHRS and YFSETQ. The ends were cut back, 3 bases at V and 5 bases at J, with 17 bases in the middle. CDR3 length: 15 amino acids. This chain's CDR3 is CASSSFSGARTEAFF. The CDR3 nucleotides read TGCGCCAGCAGCTCCTTTTCAGGGGCGAGGACTGAAGCTTTCTTT. The complete variable domain, with remaining parts taken from reference TRBV5-1 and TRBJ1-1, reads KAGVTQTPRYLIKTRGQQVTLSCSPISGHRSVSWYQQTPGQGLQFLFEYFSETQRNKGNFPGRFSGRQFSNSRSEMNVSTLELGDSALYLCASSSFSGARTEAFFGQGTRLTVV.

V and J are TRBV14 and TRBJ2-1; D possibly corresponds to TRBD1 (5 bases). There are 18 residues in the CDR3. V gave up 4 bases and J gave up 4 bases, with 23 bases separating them. Germline V gene lookup returns CDR1 SGHDN and CDR2 FVKESK. CDR3 in amino acids: CASSPRSYRKLSYNEQFF. For the CDR3, the DNA is TGTGCCAGCAGCCCTAGAAGCTACAGGAAACTTTCGTACAATGAGCAGTTCTTC. The full variable domain, completed using reference TRBV14 and TRBJ2-1, is EAGVTQFPSHSVIEKGQTVTLRCDPISGHDNLYWYRRVMGKEIKFLLHFVKESKQDESGMPNNRFLAERTGGTYSTLKVQPAELEDSGVYFCASSPRSYRKLSYNEQFFGPGTRLTVL.

This chain connects TRBV5-6 to TRBJ2-7; TRBD2 might be the D (6 bases). This CDR3 has 17 amino acids. Germline V gives CDR1 SGHDT, CDR2 YYEEEE. V lost 3 bases, J lost 1 base, and 20 bases lay in between. CDR3 sequence: CASSSGVRTRVSYEQYF. As DNA, the CDR3 is TGTGCCAGCAGCTCGGGGGTGCGGACGAGGGTGTCCTACGAGCAGTACTTC.

The chain recombines TRBV27 with TRBJ2-1; 12 bases fit TRBD2. The ends lost 1 base at V and 7 bases at J; junction bases unmatched: 8. This CDR3 spans 17 amino acids. Germline V gene data show CDR1 as MNHEY and CDR2 as SMNVEV (reference sequence). CDR3 protein: CASSLFPSGRARNEQFF. Here the CDR3 DNA reads TGTGCCAGCAGTTTATTCCCTAGCGGGAGGGCCCGGAATGAGCAGTTCTTC.

This sequence joins TRBV2 and TRBJ1-5; D is unclear. V lost 7 bases to trimming and J lost 0 bases, with 7 bases between them. CDR1 and CDR2 from the germline V gene are SNHLY and FYNNEI. The CDR3 is 13 residues long. CDR3 region: CASNSYSNQPQHF. In DNA, the CDR3 is TGTGCCAGCAACAGTTATAGCAATCAGCCCCAGCATTTT.

The gene calls are TRBV18 and TRBJ1-3; TRBD1 matches at 11 bases. The CDR3 sequence is 17 residues long. V shed 3 bases, J shed 5 bases, and the junction held 9 bases outside the gene matches. The V gene's germline CDR1 is KGHSH and CDR2 LQKENI. The CDR3: CASSPTRTGGLRNTIYF. The CDR3 region has the DNA TGTGCCAGCTCACCTACCCGGACAGGGGGCTTGAGAAACACCATATATTTT.

The chain links TRBV6-6 to TRBJ2-5; D perhaps matches TRBD2 (6 bases). Trimming took off 8 bases at V and 2 bases at J, with 15 bases between the two ends. Germline CDR1 MNHNY, CDR2 SVGAGI (reference sequence). The CDR3 extends over 14 amino acids. The CDR3 nucleotides are TGTGCCAGCCATCTAGCGCCGATTCAAGAGACCCAGTACTTC. As protein: CASHLAPIQETQYF.

V gene TRBV9 combines with J gene TRBJ2-2; the D gene is possibly TRBD1 (6 bases). CDR1 and CDR2 from the germline V gene are SGDLS and YYNGEE. There are 14 residues in the CDR3. V was clipped by 4 bases and J by 6 bases, with 13 bases between them. The CDR3 DNA follows: TGTGCCAGCAGCACACAGGGTTTAGCCGGGGAGCTGTTTTTT. This gives the protein CASSTQGLAGELFF.

The chain employs TRBV7-9 and TRBJ2-7; 11 bases agree with TRBD2. From germline, CDR1 is SEHNR and CDR2 FQNEAQ (reference sequence). The CDR3 is made up of 18 amino acids. Trimming at V came to 5 bases and at J to 4 bases, leaving 16 bases not matched to a gene. The DNA of the CDR3 is TGTGCCAGCAGCCCGCTAGCCCAAACTAGCGGGAGAAATTACGAGCAGTACTTC. Residues: CASSPLAQTSGRNYEQYF.

This rearrangement joins TRBV9 to TRBJ2-2; 8 nucleotides match TRBD1. The CDR3 has 15 amino acids. V shed 4 bases, J shed 5 bases, and the junction held 7 bases outside the gene matches. Germline CDR1 and CDR2: SGDLS and YYNGEE. CDR3 amino acids: CASSPGQGLTGELFF. The CDR3 DNA follows: TGTGCCAGCAGCCCAGGACAGGGTTTAACCGGGGAGCTGTTTTTT.

CDR3 sequence: CASRGQGTNYGYTF. CDR3 DNA sequence: TGTGCCAGCAGGGGACAGGGTACTAACTATGGCTACACCTTC. The chain couples TRBV28 to TRBJ1-2; 9 nucleotides line up with TRBD1. Germline CDR1 reads MDHEN; CDR2 reads SYDVKM. The trim removed 6 bases at V and 0 bases at J, leaving 2 bases unmatched. The CDR3 consists of 14 residues.

The CDR3 DNA reads as TGTGCCAGTTCCGGGACAGGTTACGAGCAGTACTTC. This translates into CASSGTGYEQYF. V usage is TRBV19 and J usage is TRBJ2-7; 8 bases line up with TRBD1. The CDR3 extends over 12 amino acids. CDR1 and CDR2 from the germline V gene are LNHDA and SQIVND (reference sequence). J lost 4 bases, V lost 8 bases, and 4 bases had no gene match. The full variable domain, in which reference TRBV19 and TRBJ2-7 provide the parts outside the CDR3, is DGGITQSPKYLFRKEGQNVTLSCEQNLNHDAMYWYRQDPGQGLRLIYYSQIVNDFQKGDIAEGYSVSREKKESFPLTVTSAQKNPTAFYLCASSGTGYEQYFGPGTRLTVT.

This clone appeared a single time. This chain connects TRBV10-2 to TRBJ2-5; 9 bases line up with TRBD1. V lost 6 bases, J lost 5 bases, and 4 bases stayed unmatched. The germline CDR1 and CDR2 sequences are WSHSY and SAAADI. This CDR3 comprises 13 residues. This chain's CDR3 is CASRTGGGETQYF. The DNA for the CDR3 is TGCGCCAGCAGAACAGGGGGCGGCGAGACCCAGTACTTC.

V gene TRBV5-1 combines with J gene TRBJ2-2, with TRBD2 matching over 11 bases. With V trimmed by 4 bases and J by 0 bases, 8 bases remained unmatched. CDR1 SGHRS and CDR2 YFSETQ come from the germline V gene. CDR3 length equals 18 residues. This CDR3 reads CASSILGTSGTNTGELFF. The DNA for the CDR3 is TGCGCCAGCAGCATACTAGGGACTAGCGGAACGAACACCGGGGAGCTGTTTTTT.

The chain employs TRBV27 and TRBJ1-5; D may be TRBD1 (6 bases). Germline CDR1 and CDR2: MNHEY and SMNVEV (reference sequence). V was trimmed by 2 bases and J by 10 bases, leaving 12 bases between them. The CDR3 runs 13 residues. CDR3 sequence reads: CASSLQWDKPQHF. CDR3 in DNA: TGTGCCAGCAGTTTACAGTGGGACAAACCCCAGCATTTT.

The rearrangement joins TRBV5-6 to TRBJ2-5; TRBD1 matches 8 bases. CDR1 is SGHDT and CDR2 is YYEEEE in the germline V gene. The CDR3 extends over 16 amino acids. Losses at the gene ends were 6 bases for V and 2 bases for J; bases not matched to a gene: 12. The CDR3 DNA is TGTGCCAGCACCCTGACAGGGGTGATTTCGCAAGAGACCCAGTACTTC. It specifies CASTLTGVISQETQYF.

The rearrangement uses TRBV5-1 and TRBJ1-5; D is unclear. Germline loops: CDR1 SGHRS, CDR2 YFSETQ. V lost 10 bases to trimming and J lost 4 bases, with 21 bases between them. The CDR3 runs 15 residues. The CDR3 bases are TGCGCCGTCCCGTGGAGCCACCCAGCAAATCAGCCCCAGCATTTT. It specifies CAVPWSHPANQPQHF.

The count of this clone is one. Here the CDR3 DNA reads TGTGCCAGCAGAGTGGACTGGAACACCGGGGAGCTGTTTTTT. This gives the protein CASRVDWNTGELFF. J is TRBJ2-2 and V is TRBV6-4; tentative D call: TRBD2 (5 bases). The CDR3 has 14 amino acids. CDR1 MRHNA and CDR2 SNTAGT come from the germline V gene. The ends were cut back, 6 bases at V and 1 base at J, with 9 bases in the middle.

J is TRBJ2-7 and V is TRBV6-5; D possibly corresponds to TRBD2 (6 bases). Per the germline V gene, CDR1 is MNHEY and CDR2 is SVGAGI. This CDR3 contains 11 residues. The V gene lost 7 bases and the J gene lost 6 bases, with 10 bases spanning the gap. CDR3 sequence reads: CASTGVGEQYF. In DNA form, the CDR3 reads TGTGCCAGCACGGGGGTCGGCGAGCAGTACTTC.

The chain combines TRBV6-6 with TRBJ2-7, with TRBD2 identical over 7 bases. The length of the CDR3 is 15 residues. Germline CDR1 and CDR2: MNHNY and SVGAGI (reference sequence). The trim removed 4 bases at V and 5 bases at J, leaving 11 bases unmatched. In nucleotides, the CDR3 is TGTGCCAGCAGTTCGCTCGGCGGGAGAGGGAACGAGCAGTACTTC. Encoded protein: CASSSLGGRGNEQYF.

This clone was found once. V usage is TRBV19 and J usage is TRBJ1-2; a weak D match, TRBD1 (5 bases). Germline CDR1 and CDR2: LNHDA and SQIVND (reference sequence). The V and J ends lost 3 bases and 4 bases respectively, with 12 bases between them. The CDR3 covers 14 residues. This CDR3 is CASSMDIGSYGYTF. CDR3 sequence (DNA): TGTGCCAGTAGTATGGACATCGGGTCCTATGGCTACACCTTC.

The chain recombines TRBV4-2 with TRBJ2-3; D is unresolved. Trimming took 3 bases from V and 10 from J, leaving 17 bases between them. This CDR3 has 14 amino acids. Germline V gene lookup returns CDR1 LGHNA and CDR2 YNFKEQ. CDR3 nucleotide sequence: TGTGCCAGCAGCCACCCCACTGAAGTAGTGGCGCAGTATTTT. Translated, it gives CASSHPTEVVAQYF.